What follows describes a single T cell receptor beta chain. No antigen is known for it. Per-base quality was not reported, and no clone a single base away is much larger than it. TCRbeta CDR3 regions were amplified from genomic DNA by means of the immunoSEQ Assay, a bias-controlled multiplex PCR. The paper's processing steps were these. The number of nucleated cells in each sample was estimated by amplification of reference gene primers within the assay. Sequence reads were collapsed and filtered to measure the absolute abundance of every unique TCRbeta CDR3 rearrangement. For each sample, productive Simpson clonality was calculated as the square root of Simpson's diversity index across productive rearrangements. TCRdb's version of the immuneACCESS table is confined to in-frame rearrangements and falls short of the full clone set. An unresolved V gene accounts for under half of the shortfall where checked; the remainder is of unknown origin. V and J calls and clone size are as listed in that table; D and trimming were resolved from the DNA. Within this sample are approximately 190,000 clones, with roughly 88% of them counted one time only. The ten largest clonotypes hold around 5.9% of the sample.

The source of the sample is a study of blood T cell repertoires in COVID-19 (dated by TCRdb to the early 2020s). Study-level background: The collaborator samples originated in the United States, Italy and Spain and spanned the acute and convalescent phases of COVID-19. The prospective study material was composed of cDNA or gDNA derived from T cells, B-cell-depleted T cells, or PBMCs. Deeply sampled blood TCRbeta repertoires from subjects exposed to, actively infected with, or recovered from COVID-19 were included in the dataset. A freely available public database, intended as a resource for researchers studying the immune response to SARS-CoV-2, is where the repertoires were released. The samples were drawn from the first 160 participants of the ongoing ImmuneRACE study and from 1,254 subjects provided by 6 global collaborators. A de-identified subject ID, COVID-19 status, age in years and sex were almost always included in the sample metadata. Where available, HLA class I and class II types were taken from metadata supplied by the sample provider and were not determined by assay-based typing.

The CDR3 covers 14 residues, taking in both the cysteine and the phenylalanine. The only DNA kept is the CDR3, 42 bases in frame from the first base. Relative to germline, V is missing 5 bases and J is missing 2 bases, with 5 bases of the junction outside any gene match. Looking up the germline V gene yields CDR1 MNHEY and CDR2 SVGAGI. Study-wide conclusions, independent of this receptor: Clinical and demographic metadata were provided uncurated, with the amount varying by source and participant.

Another Seattle source contributed samples from volunteer blood donors who had recovered from COVID-19. Whole blood was collected in K2EDTA tubes by collaborating institutions according to the institutions' own protocols. For TCRbeta analysis, collaborator samples were shipped as frozen whole blood, as isolated PBMCs, or as DNA extracted from either sample type. This clonotype was sampled from a woman in her thirties or forties who had recovered from COVID-19. The sample consisted of peripheral blood. The V and J segments used are TRBV6-5 and TRBJ2-7, and 8 junction bases match TRBD1. The DNA sequence follows: TGTGCCAGCAGTCGGACAGGGAGTCCCTACGAGCAGTACTTC. This codes for CASSRTGSPYEQYF.